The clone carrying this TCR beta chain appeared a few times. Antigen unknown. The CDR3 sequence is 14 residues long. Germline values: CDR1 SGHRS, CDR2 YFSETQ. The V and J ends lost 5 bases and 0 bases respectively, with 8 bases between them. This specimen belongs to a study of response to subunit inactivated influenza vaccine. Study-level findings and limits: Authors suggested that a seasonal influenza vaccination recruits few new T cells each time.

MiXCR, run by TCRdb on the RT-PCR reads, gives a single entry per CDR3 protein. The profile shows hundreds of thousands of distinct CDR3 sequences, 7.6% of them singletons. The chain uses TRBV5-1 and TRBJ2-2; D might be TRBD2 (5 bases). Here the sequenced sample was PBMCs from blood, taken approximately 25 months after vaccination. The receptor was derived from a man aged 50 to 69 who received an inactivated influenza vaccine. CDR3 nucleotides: TGCGCCAGCAGTACCGGGACGAACACCGGGGAGCTGTTTTTT. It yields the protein CASSTGTNTGELFF.